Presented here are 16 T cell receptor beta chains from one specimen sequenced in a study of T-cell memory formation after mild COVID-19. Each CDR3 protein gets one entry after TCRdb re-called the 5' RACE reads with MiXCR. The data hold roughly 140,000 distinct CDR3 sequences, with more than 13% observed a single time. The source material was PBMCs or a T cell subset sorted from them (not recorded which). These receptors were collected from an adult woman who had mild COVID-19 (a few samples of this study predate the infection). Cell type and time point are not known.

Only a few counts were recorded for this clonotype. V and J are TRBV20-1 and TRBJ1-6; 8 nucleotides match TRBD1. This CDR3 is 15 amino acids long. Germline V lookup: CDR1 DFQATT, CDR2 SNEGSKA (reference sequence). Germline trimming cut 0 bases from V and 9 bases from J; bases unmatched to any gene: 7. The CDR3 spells CSARDLGQGGSPLHF. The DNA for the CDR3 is TGCAGTGCTAGAGATCTCGGACAGGGAGGTTCACCCCTCCACTTT.

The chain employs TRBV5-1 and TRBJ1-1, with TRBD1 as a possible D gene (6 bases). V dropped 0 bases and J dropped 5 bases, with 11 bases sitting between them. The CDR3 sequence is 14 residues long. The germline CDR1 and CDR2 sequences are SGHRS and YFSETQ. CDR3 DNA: TGCGCCAGCAGCTTGGGCAGGGGAGGGACTGAAGCTTTCTTT. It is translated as CASSLGRGGTEAFF.

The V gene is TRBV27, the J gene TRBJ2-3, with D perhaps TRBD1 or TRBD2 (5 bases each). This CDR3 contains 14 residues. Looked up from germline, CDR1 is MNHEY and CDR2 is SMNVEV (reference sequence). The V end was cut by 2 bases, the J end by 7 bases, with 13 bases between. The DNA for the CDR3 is TGTGCCAGCAGTTTACGGGGCCCGGGGTATACGCAGTATTTT. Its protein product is CASSLRGPGYTQYF.

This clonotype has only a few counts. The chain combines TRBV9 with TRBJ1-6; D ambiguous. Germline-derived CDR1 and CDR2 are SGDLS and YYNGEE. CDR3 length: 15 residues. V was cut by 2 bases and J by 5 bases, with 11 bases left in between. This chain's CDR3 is CASSVDDWDNSPLHF. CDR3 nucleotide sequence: TGTGCCAGCAGCGTGGACGATTGGGATAATTCACCCCTCCACTTT.

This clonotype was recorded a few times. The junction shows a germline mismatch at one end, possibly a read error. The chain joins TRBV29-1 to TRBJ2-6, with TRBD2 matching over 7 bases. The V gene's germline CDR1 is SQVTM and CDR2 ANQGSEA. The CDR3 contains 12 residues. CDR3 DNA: TGCAGCGTCGAAGAGCGGGACAACGTCCTGACTTTC. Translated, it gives CSVEERDNVLTF.

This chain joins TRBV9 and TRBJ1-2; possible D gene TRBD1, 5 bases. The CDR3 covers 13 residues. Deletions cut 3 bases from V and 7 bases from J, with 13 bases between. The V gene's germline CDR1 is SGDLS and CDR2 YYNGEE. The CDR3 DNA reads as TGTGCCAGCAGCGCAACGGGACTGTCTGGCTACACCTTC. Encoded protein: CASSATGLSGYTF.

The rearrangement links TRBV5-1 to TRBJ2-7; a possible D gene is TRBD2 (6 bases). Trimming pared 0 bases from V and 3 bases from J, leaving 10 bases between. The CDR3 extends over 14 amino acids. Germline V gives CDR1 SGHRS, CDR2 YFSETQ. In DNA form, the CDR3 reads TGCGCCAGCAGCTTGGACGGGACTGGCTACGAGCAGTACTTC. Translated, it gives CASSLDGTGYEQYF.

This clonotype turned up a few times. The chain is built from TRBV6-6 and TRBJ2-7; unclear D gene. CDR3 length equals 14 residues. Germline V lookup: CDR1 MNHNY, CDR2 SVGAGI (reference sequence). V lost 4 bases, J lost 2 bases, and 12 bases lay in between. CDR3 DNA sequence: TGTGCCAGCAGTTCGCCGGACGGAGCCTACGAGCAGTACTTC. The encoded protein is CASSSPDGAYEQYF.

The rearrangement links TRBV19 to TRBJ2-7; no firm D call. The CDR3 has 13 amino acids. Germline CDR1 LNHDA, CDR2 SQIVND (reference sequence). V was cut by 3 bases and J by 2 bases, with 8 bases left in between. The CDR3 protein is CASSIRLTYEQYF. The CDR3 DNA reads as TGTGCCAGTAGTATCAGGCTTACCTACGAGCAGTACTTC.

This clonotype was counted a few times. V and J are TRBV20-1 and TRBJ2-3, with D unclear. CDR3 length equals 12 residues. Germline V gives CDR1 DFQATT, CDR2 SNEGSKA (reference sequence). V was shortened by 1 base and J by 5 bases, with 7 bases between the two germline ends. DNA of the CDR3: TGCAGTGCTAGAGGGGTGGGAGATACGCAGTATTTT. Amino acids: CSARGVGDTQYF.

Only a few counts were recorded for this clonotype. The CDR3 sequence: CASSGTGTGYLGSYNEQFF. CDR3 DNA sequence: TGTGCCAGCAGTGGGACCGGGACAGGGTACCTTGGCTCCTACAATGAGCAGTTCTTC. The chain uses TRBV12-3 or TRBV12-4 and TRBJ2-1; 9 nucleotides align to TRBD1. This CDR3 region has 19 residues. The V and J ends lost 5 bases and 0 bases, in that order; junction bases with no gene match: 14.

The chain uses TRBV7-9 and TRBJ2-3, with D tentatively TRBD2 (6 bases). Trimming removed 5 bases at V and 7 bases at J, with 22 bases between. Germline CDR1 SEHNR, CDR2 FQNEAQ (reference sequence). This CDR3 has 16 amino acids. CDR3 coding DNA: TGTGCCAGCAGCCAGGAGGGGACGGGACGCCCCAATACGCAGTATTTT. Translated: CASSQEGTGRPNTQYF.

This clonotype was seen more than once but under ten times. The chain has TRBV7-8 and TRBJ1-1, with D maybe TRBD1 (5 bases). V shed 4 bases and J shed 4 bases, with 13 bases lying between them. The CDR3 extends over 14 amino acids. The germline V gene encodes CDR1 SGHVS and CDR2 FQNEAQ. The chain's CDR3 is CASSSGPYGTEAFF. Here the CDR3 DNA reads TGTGCCAGCAGCTCGGGACCCTACGGCACTGAAGCTTTCTTT.

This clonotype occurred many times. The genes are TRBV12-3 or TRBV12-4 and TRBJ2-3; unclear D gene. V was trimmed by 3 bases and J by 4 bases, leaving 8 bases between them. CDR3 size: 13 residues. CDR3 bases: TGTGCCAGCAGTTTCGAGTCACCAGATACGCAGTATTTT. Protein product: CASSFESPDTQYF.

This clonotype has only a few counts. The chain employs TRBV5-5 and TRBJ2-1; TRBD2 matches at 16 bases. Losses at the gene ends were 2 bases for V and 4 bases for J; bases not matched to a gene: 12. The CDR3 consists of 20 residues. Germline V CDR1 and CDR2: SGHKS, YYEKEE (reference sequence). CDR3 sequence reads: CASSLLPGLAGGTLYNEQFF. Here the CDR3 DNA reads TGTGCCAGCAGCTTACTTCCGGGACTAGCGGGGGGGACCTTATACAATGAGCAGTTCTTC.

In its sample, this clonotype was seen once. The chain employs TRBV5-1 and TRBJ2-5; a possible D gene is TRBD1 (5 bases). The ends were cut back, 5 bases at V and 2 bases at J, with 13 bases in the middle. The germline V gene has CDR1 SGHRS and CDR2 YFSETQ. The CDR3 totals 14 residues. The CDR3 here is CASRPGYRQETQYF. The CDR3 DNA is TGCGCCAGCAGACCCGGGTACAGGCAAGAGACCCAGTACTTC.